Listed here are 23 T cell receptor beta chains from one sample, sequenced in a study of shared T cell receptors in the human thymus. Assay used: immunoSEQ multiplex PCR; TCRdb lists only in-frame clones, some missing. Found here are approximately 760,000 clones, approximately 85% of them singletons; the top ten hold 0.0095% to 0.013%. These records were also assigned to another study, of human thymus T cells.

The sequencing input was thymocytes. The origin of the receptors is a girl in the first two years of life with a congenital heart defect.

V and J are TRBV10-3 and TRBJ1-3; TRBD1 agrees at 12 bases. The trim removed 7 bases at V and 3 bases at J, leaving 10 bases unmatched. The CDR3 is 17 residues long. Germline V gene lookup returns CDR1 ENHRY and CDR2 SYGVKD. The CDR3 loop is CAITGDRGLIVGNTIYF. The CDR3 DNA reads as TGTGCCATCACCGGGGACAGGGGGCTTATCGTTGGAAACACCATATATTTT.

This clone was seen a few times. The chain combines TRBV28 with TRBJ2-5, with TRBD2 matching over 8 bases. TRBJ2-7 matches the DNA end more closely, so the J call is doubtful. The V gene's germline CDR1 is MDHEN and CDR2 SYDVKM. The CDR3 has 15 amino acids. CDR3 protein: CASSNVGREPCEQYF. CDR3 nucleotide sequence: TGTGCCAGCAGCAACGTCGGGAGGGAGCCTTGCGAGCAGTACTTC.

The V gene is TRBV29-1, the J gene TRBJ2-5; unclear D gene. Germline V gene lookup returns CDR1 SQVTM and CDR2 ANQGSEA. This CDR3 has 12 residues. Trimming pared 0 bases from V and 5 bases from J, leaving 7 bases between. CDR3: CSVEDPRETQYF. The CDR3 bases are TGCAGCGTTGAAGATCCCAGGGAGACCCAGTACTTC.

The V and J genes are TRBV10-2 and TRBJ2-7; possible D gene TRBD1, 6 bases. Deletions cut 6 bases from V and 0 bases from J, with 21 bases between. Germline CDR1 and CDR2: WSHSY and SAAADI. This CDR3 comprises 17 residues. The CDR3 protein is CASSASDIEDSSYEQYF. The CDR3 DNA follows: TGCGCCAGCAGCGCCTCGGACATAGAGGACAGCTCCTACGAGCAGTACTTC.

Only one count was recorded for this clone. The V and J genes are TRBV5-1 and TRBJ2-5; 7 bases line up with TRBD1. The J call may be incorrect, as the DNA end agrees better with TRBJ2-7. CDR3 length: 14 residues. Germline V lookup: CDR1 SGHRS, CDR2 YFSETQ. The CDR3 DNA reads TGCGCCAGCAGCTTGGAGATAGGGGGCTCCGAGCAGTACTTC. It specifies CASSLEIGGSEQYF.

This rearrangement joins TRBV14 to TRBJ1-1, with TRBD1 identical over 8 bases. This CDR3 contains 16 residues. Losses at the gene ends were 3 bases for V and 5 bases for J; bases not matched to a gene: 11. Germline-derived CDR1 and CDR2 are SGHDN and FVKESK. The CDR3 is CASSHRTGPVGTEAFF. Written as DNA, the CDR3 is TGTGCCAGCAGCCACCGGACAGGGCCGGTTGGGACTGAAGCTTTCTTT.

J is TRBJ1-1 and V is TRBV12-5; TRBD1 aligns across 7 bases. The CDR3 consists of 20 residues. With 2 bases clipped from V and 1 base from J, the junction kept 19 bases outside the gene matches. Germline V gene data show CDR1 as LGHNT and CDR2 as FRNRAP. The CDR3 sequence is CASGLIPLTGLTQRNTEAFF. The DNA for the CDR3 is TGTGCTAGTGGTTTGATCCCTTTGACAGGGCTGACCCAACGGAACACTGAAGCTTTCTTT. The full variable domain, in which reference TRBV12-5 and TRBJ1-1 provide the parts outside the CDR3, is DARVTQTPRHKVTEMGQEVTMRCQPILGHNTVFWYRQTMMQGLELLAYFRNRAPLDDSGMPKDRFSAEMPDATLATLKIQPSEPRDSAVYFCASGLIPLTGLTQRNTEAFFGQGTRLTVV.

The gene calls are TRBV9 and TRBJ2-7; 7 nucleotides agree with TRBD1. Germline lookup yields CDR1 SGDLS and CDR2 YYNGEE. V lost 4 bases and J lost 4; bases outside the gene matches: 2. The CDR3 extends over 12 amino acids. Here the CDR3 reads CASSRDSYEQYF. CDR3 DNA sequence: TGTGCCAGCAGCCGGGACAGTTACGAGCAGTACTTC. The full variable domain, its missing parts supplied by reference TRBV9 and TRBJ2-7, is DSGVTQTPKHLITATGQRVTLRCSPRSGDLSVYWYQQSLDQGLQFLIQYYNGEERAKGNILERFSAQQFPDLHSELNLSSLELGDSALYFCASSRDSYEQYFGPGTRLTVT.

This chain uses TRBV5-4 with TRBJ1-6; D remains ambiguous. V shed 4 bases and J shed 0 bases, with 11 bases lying between them. Germline CDR1 SGHNT, CDR2 YYREEE (reference sequence). CDR3 length: 16 amino acids. The CDR3 nucleotides read TGTGCCAGCAGCCCTTCCGAGAGCTCCTATAATTCACCCCTCCACTTT. Residues: CASSPSESSYNSPLHF.

The rearrangement joins TRBV4-1 to TRBJ1-2; weak D call: TRBD1 (5 bases). The length of the CDR3 is 19 residues. CDR1 and CDR2 (germline): MGHRA, YSYEKL. V was clipped by 1 base and J by 0 bases, with 21 bases between them. The CDR3 DNA sequence: TGCGCCAGCAGCCAAGTCCCGGACCCGGGGGGGGGAGCTAACTATGGCTACACCTTC. Translation gives CASSQVPDPGGGANYGYTF.

The table lists this clone with a few counts. The chain links TRBV5-4 to TRBJ1-6, with TRBD1 matching 7 bases. V trimming: 4 bases; J trimming: 10 bases; junction bases outside the gene matches: 14. CDR3 length equals 16 residues. CDR1 and CDR2 (germline): SGHNT, YYREEE (reference sequence). CDR3 bases: TGTGCCAGCAGCCCCTCGACAGGGCCTTCCCAATCACCCCTCCACTTT. Translating it yields CASSPSTGPSQSPLHF.

The V and J genes are TRBV7-2 and TRBJ1-1; TRBD1 agrees at 8 bases. The CDR3 covers 17 residues. The ends lost 1 base at V and 4 bases at J; junction bases unmatched: 11. CDR1 SGHTA and CDR2 FQGNSA come from the germline V gene. The DNA of the CDR3 is TGTGCCAGCAGCTTAGGGGGCGGACAGGGTCGTGTCACTGAAGCTTTCTTT. Protein: CASSLGGGQGRVTEAFF.

The chain combines TRBV9 with TRBJ1-4; D is perhaps TRBD1 (5 bases). Trimming removed 0 bases at V and 5 bases at J, with 11 bases between. CDR3 size: 15 residues. Germline assignment: CDR1 SGDLS and CDR2 YYNGEE. CDR3 loop: CASSVAPGGNEKLFF. The CDR3 region has the DNA TGTGCCAGCAGCGTAGCTCCGGGGGGAAATGAAAAACTGTTTTTT.

The V call is TRBV11-2, the J call TRBJ1-2; D perhaps matches TRBD1 (5 bases). Germline V lookup: CDR1 SGHAT, CDR2 FQNNGV. CDR3 length: 14 residues. The ends were cut back, 5 bases at V and 4 bases at J, with 14 bases in the middle. The CDR3 DNA is TGTGCCAGCAGCCATTTCCGGGGGTCCTATGGCTACACCTTC. It specifies CASSHFRGSYGYTF.

This chain joins TRBV7-2 and TRBJ2-1; D may be TRBD2 (6 bases). This CDR3 comprises 19 residues. Deletions cut 1 base from V and 7 bases from J, with 26 bases between. Germline V CDR1 and CDR2: SGHTA, FQGNSA. For the CDR3, the DNA is TGTGCCAGCAGCTTAGTTAGTCCGCCGACGGGGGTGCATACAAATGAGCAGTTCTTC. Translation gives CASSLVSPPTGVHTNEQFF.

This clone showed up just a few times. V usage is TRBV7-9 and J usage is TRBJ2-7; D not resolved. V lost 3 bases and J 0 bases, leaving 6 bases between the germline ends. The CDR3 loop spans 13 amino acids. Looked up from germline, CDR1 is SEHNR and CDR2 is FQNEAQ (reference sequence). The CDR3 sequence is CASSFGISYEQYF. The CDR3 coding sequence is TGTGCCAGCAGCTTTGGCATCTCCTACGAGCAGTACTTC.

The V gene is TRBV4-3, the J gene TRBJ2-7, with D possibly matching TRBD1 (6 bases). This CDR3 is built from 15 residues. V lost 1 base and J 3 bases, leaving 13 bases between the germline ends. Germline CDR1 and CDR2: LGHNA and YSLEER. CDR3 amino acids: CASSQVAGVYYEQYF. The CDR3 DNA sequence: TGCGCCAGCAGCCAAGTGGCAGGGGTCTACTACGAGCAGTACTTC.

The V call is TRBV27, the J call TRBJ1-2, with D maybe TRBD1 (6 bases). CDR1 is MNHEY, CDR2 SMNVEV, per germline (reference sequence). CDR3 length: 14 amino acids. Trimming took off 3 bases at V and 8 bases at J, with 16 bases between the two ends. CDR3 amino acids: CASSFWQGSHGYTF. DNA for the CDR3: TGTGCCAGCAGTTTTTGGCAGGGGAGTCACGGCTACACCTTC.

This clone was observed a handful of times. The DNA for the CDR3 is TGTGCCAGCAGTTCCTTCCCTCGGGACAAGAATCAGCCCCAGCATTTT. Its translation is CASSSFPRDKNQPQHF. V is TRBV28 and J is TRBJ1-5; D perhaps matches TRBD1 (6 bases). The V gene lost 4 bases and the J gene lost 4 bases, with 17 bases spanning the gap. CDR3 length: 16 residues. Germline V gives CDR1 MDHEN, CDR2 SYDVKM.

This rearrangement joins TRBV9 to TRBJ2-1, with D perhaps TRBD2 (8 bases). Trimming removed 5 bases from V and 0 bases from J, with 18 bases in between. This CDR3 comprises 17 residues. From germline, CDR1 is SGDLS and CDR2 YYNGEE. CDR3 coding DNA: TGTGCCAGCAGGACAGACGGGGGGGACAGCTCCTACAATGAGCAGTTCTTC. This sequence encodes CASRTDGGDSSYNEQFF.

V is TRBV4-2 and J is TRBJ2-3, with TRBD2 matching 10 bases. This CDR3 is 17 amino acids long. V gave up 2 bases and J gave up 3 bases; unmatched junction bases: 8. Germline CDR1 LGHNA, CDR2 YNFKEQ. This chain's CDR3 is CASSQLLAGGLTDTQYF. CDR3 DNA sequence: TGTGCCAGCAGCCAACTTTTAGCGGGGGGTTTAACAGATACGCAGTATTTT.

The chain is built from TRBV30 and TRBJ1-1; 10 bases map to TRBD1. In germline, CDR1 is GTSNPN, CDR2 SVGIG (reference sequence). The ends lost 5 bases at V and 0 bases at J; junction bases unmatched: 12. CDR3 length: 17 amino acids. The CDR3 loop reads CAWLRRQGATMNTEAFF. CDR3 DNA: TGTGCCTGGCTACGAAGACAGGGGGCCACAATGAACACTGAAGCTTTCTTT. The full variable domain, with the rest looked up from reference TRBV30 and TRBJ1-1, is SQTIHQWPATLVQPVGSPLSLECTVEGTSNPNLYWYRQAAGRGLQLLFYSVGIGQISSEVPQNLSASRPQDRQFILSSKKLLLSDSGFYLCAWLRRQGATMNTEAFFGQGTRLTVV.

This clone was seen only a few times. V usage is TRBV5-6 and J usage is TRBJ2-5, with D perhaps TRBD2 (5 bases). CDR1 is SGHDT and CDR2 is YYEEEE in the germline V gene. Trimming stripped 4 bases from V and 5 bases from J, with 18 bases between. This CDR3 comprises 15 residues. The DNA for the CDR3 is TGTGCCAGCAGCCCACCCGAGAGGTGGAGGGAGACCCAGTACTTC. Its translation: CASSPPERWRETQYF.